The sequence of this T cell receptor beta chain was determined in a study of cytotoxic CD8 clonotypes in ibrutinib-treated CLL. Per the germline V gene, CDR1 is WSHSY and CDR2 is SAAADI. The CDR3 covers 13 residues. Deletions cut 4 bases from V and 4 bases from J, with 7 bases between. Assay: immunoSEQ multiplex PCR; the TCRdb copy retains only in-frame clones and omits some. The table shows 150,000 to 200,000 clones, with roughly 88% occurring only once. The V and J genes are TRBV10-2 and TRBJ2-2; D not certain. The input for sequencing was PBMCs, taken at disease progression, from a patient treated with ibrutinib. This TCR derives from a human donor with chronic lymphocytic leukemia. This CDR3 reads CASSALRTGELFF. The DNA for the CDR3 is TGCGCCAGCAGTGCTCTACGCACCGGGGAGCTGTTTTTT.